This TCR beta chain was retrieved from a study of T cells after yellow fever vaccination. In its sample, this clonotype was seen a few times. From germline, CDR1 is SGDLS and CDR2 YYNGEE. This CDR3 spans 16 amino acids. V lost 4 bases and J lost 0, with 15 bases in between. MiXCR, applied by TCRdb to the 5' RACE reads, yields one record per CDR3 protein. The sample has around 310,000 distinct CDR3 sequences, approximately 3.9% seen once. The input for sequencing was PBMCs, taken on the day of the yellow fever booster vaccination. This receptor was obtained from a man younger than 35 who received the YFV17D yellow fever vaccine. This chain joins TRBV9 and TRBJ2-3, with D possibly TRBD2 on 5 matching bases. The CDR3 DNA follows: TGTGCCAGCAGCTCCTACGCCGGGGTTAGCACAGATACGCAGTATTTT. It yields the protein CASSSYAGVSTDTQYF.